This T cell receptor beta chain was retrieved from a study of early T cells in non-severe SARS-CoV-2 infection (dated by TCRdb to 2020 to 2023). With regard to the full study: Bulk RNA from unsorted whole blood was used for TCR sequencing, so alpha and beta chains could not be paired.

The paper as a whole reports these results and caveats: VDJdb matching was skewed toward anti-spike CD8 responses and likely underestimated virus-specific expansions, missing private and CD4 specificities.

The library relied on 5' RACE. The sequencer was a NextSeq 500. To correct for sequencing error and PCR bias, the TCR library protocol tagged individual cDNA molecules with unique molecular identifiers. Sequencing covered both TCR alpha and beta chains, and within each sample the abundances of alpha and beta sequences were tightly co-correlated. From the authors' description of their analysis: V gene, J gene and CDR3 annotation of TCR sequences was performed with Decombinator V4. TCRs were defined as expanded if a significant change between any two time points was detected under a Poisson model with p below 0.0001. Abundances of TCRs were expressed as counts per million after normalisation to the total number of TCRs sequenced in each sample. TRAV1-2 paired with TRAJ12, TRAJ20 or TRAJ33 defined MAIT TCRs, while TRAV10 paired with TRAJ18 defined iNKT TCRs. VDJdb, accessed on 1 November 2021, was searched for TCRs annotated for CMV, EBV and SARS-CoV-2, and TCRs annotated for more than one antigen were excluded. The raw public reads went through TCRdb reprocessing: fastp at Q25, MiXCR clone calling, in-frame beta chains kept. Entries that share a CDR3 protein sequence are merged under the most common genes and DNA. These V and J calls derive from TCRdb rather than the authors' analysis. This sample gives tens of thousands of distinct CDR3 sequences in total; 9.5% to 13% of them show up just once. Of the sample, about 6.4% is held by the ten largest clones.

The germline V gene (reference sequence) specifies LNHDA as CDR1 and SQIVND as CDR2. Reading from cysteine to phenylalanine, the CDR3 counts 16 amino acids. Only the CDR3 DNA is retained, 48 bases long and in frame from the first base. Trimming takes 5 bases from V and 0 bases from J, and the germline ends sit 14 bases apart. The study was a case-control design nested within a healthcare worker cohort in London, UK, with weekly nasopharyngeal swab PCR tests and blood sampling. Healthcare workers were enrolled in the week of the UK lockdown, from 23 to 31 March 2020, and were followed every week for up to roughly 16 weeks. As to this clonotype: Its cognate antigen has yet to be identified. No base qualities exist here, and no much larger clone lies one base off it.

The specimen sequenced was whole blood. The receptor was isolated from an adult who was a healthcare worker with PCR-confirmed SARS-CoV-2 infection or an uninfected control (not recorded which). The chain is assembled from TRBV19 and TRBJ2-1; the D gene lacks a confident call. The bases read TGTGCCAGTAGTGCCTTCCGTGCGGACTCCTACAATGAGCAGTTCTTC. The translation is CASSAFRADSYNEQFF.